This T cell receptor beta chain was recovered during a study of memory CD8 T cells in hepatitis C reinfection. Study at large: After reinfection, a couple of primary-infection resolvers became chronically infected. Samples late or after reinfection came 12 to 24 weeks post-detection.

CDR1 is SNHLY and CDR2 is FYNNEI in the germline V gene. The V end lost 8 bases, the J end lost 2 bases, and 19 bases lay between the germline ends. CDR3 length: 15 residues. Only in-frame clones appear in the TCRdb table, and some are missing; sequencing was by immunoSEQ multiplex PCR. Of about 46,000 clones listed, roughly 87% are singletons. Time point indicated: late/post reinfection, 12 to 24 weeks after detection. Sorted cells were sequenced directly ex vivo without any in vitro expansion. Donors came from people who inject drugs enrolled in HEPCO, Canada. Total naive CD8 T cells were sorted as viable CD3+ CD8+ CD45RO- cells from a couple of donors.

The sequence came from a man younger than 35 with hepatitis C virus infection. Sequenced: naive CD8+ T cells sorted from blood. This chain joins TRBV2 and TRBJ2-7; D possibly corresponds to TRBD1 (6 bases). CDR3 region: CASQETGGPTYEQYF. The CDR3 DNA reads TGTGCCAGCCAGGAGACAGGAGGACCCACCTACGAGCAGTACTTC.